This TCR beta chain appears in the sequencing data of a study of prognosis after radiotherapy for stage I lung cancer. In the study overall: From April 2018 through early 2019, patients with stage I non-small cell lung cancer were enrolled. Concurrently with stereotactic body radiotherapy, no other therapy was received by any patient.

Germline-derived CDR1 and CDR2 are GTSNPN and SVGIG (reference sequence). The CDR3 runs to 13 residues. With V trimmed by 4 bases and J by 9 bases, 9 bases remained unmatched. At least ten counts were recorded for this clonotype. Antigen: not known. General study results and limits: Gene usage of TRBV and TRBJ reportedly differed between patients with and without metastases. A drop in unique TCR clone counts was seen after stereotactic body radiation therapy, median around 10,000 versus 6,500.

Multiplex PCR, run in two rounds, amplified TCR beta CDR3 from genomic DNA. First-round PCR employed TRBV- and TRBJ-specific primers for each gene. Via MiXCR, TCRdb re-called the multiplex PCR reads, giving one row per CDR3 protein. The sample records some 13,000 distinct CDR3 sequences, 45% to 50% being singletons. This specimen was PBMCs, taken before or after stereotactic body radiation therapy (not recorded which). The receptor was derived from a donor over 45 with non-small cell lung cancer. V usage is TRBV30 and J usage is TRBJ2-1; 7 nucleotides match TRBD1. The CDR3 reads CAWNRDSFGEQFF. The DNA for the CDR3 is TGTGCCTGGAACCGGGACAGCTTTGGTGAGCAGTTCTTC.